This T cell receptor beta chain was obtained from a study of blood T cell repertoires in COVID-19. Study overall: Collection of acute and convalescent COVID-19 samples took place in the United States, Italy and Spain. In each case, the material was cDNA or gDNA derived from T cells, B-cell-depleted T cells, or PBMCs.

Germline V lookup: CDR1 SGHTA, CDR2 FQGNSA. After removal of 0 bases from V and 5 bases from J, the junction contained 1 base not matched to a gene. This CDR3 is 14 amino acids long. Data came from immunoSEQ multiplex PCR; TCRdb stores just in-frame clones and leaves some out. The data contain fewer than 110,000 clones, about 91% of them singletons. The sequence was obtained from a man aged 45-65 years with acute or convalescent COVID-19. The chain joins TRBV7-2 to TRBJ2-3, with TRBD2 matching 8 bases. Material for sequencing was peripheral blood. In nucleotides, the CDR3 is TGTGCCAGCAGCTTAGCGCTAGCGGGAGATACGCAGTATTTT. It encodes CASSLALAGDTQYF.